This T cell receptor beta chain was sequenced during a study of T cell responses to AZD1222 COVID-19 vaccine. This CDR3 is built from 17 residues. Sequenced by immunoSEQ multiplex PCR; TCRdb stores in-frame clones only, minus some. The repertoire holds some 96,000 clones, with around 90% as singletons. This chain links TRBV21-1 with TRBJ1-2; whether TRBD1, the table's D call, matches the DNA was not checked. TRBV21-1 is designated a pseudogene. Sequencing was performed on peripheral blood, taken on day 0 of AZD1222 vaccination. The clonotype originates from an adult in good health. In DNA, the CDR3 is TGTGCCAGCAGCAAATGGACAGCCATCCCCTCGTGCTATGGCTACACCTTC. It yields the protein CASSKWTAIPSCYGYTF.